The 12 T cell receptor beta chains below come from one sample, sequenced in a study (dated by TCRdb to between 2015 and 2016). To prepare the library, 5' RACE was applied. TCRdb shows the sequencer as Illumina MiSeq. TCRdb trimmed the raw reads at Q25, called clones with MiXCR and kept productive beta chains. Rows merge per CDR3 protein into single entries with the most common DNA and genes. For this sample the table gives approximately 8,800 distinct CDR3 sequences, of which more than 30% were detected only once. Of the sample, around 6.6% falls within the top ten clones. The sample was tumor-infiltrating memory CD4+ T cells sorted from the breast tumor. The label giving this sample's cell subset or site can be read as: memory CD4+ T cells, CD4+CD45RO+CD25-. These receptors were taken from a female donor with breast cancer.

CDR3 residues: CASSSSPWREYGEQFF. The CDR3 nucleotides read TGTGCCAGCAGCTCGAGTCCGTGGCGGGAGTACGGTGAGCAGTTCTTC. V and J are TRBV11-3 and TRBJ2-1; 7 bases fit TRBD2. The junction had 15 bases not matched to a gene; V was cut back by 4 bases and J by 9 bases. CDR1 is SGHNT, CDR2 YENEEA, per germline. The CDR3 runs to 16 residues.

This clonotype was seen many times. Written as DNA, the CDR3 is TGTGCCAGCAGCTTGATGTTGAGCGGAGAGCAGTACTTC. Amino acid sequence: CASSLMLSGEQYF. The chain links TRBV5-5 to TRBJ2-7; TRBD2 might be the D (5 bases). Trimming cost V 1 base and J 7 bases, with 12 bases left between them. Germline V lookup: CDR1 SGHKS, CDR2 YYEKEE (reference sequence). The CDR3 sequence is 13 residues long.

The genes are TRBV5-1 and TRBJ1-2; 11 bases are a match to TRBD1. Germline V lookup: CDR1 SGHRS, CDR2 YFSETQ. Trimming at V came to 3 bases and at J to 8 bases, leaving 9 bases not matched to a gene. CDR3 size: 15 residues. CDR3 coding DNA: TGCGCCAGCAGCTCCTGGACAGGGGGCAGTGGCGGCTACACCTTC. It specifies CASSSWTGGSGGYTF.

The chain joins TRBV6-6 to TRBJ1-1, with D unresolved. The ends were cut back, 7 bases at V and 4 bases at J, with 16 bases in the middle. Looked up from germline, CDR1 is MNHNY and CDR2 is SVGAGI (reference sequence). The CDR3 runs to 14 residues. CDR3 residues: CASIAYSWGTEAFF. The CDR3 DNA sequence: TGTGCCAGCATCGCCTACAGTTGGGGCACTGAAGCTTTCTTT.

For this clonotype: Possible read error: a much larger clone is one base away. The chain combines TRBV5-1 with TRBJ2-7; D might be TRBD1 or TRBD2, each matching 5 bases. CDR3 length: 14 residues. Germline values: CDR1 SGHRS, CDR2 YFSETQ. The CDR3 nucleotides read TGCACCAGCAGGGTCGGGCCGGGATCCTACGAGCAGTACTTC. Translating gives CTSRVGPGSYEQYF.

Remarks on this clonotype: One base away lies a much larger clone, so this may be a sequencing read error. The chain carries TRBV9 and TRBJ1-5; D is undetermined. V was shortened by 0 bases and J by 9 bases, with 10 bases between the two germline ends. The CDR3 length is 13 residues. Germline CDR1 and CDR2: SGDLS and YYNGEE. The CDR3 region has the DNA TGTGCCAGCAGCGTAGCATCCGGTTCGCCCCAGCATTTT. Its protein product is CASSVASGSPQHF.

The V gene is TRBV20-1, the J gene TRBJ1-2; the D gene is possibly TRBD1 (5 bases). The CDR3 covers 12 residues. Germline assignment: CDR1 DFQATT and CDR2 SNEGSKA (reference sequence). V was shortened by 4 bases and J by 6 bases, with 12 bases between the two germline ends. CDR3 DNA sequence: TGCAGTGCTAAAGGAGGGGTGCATGGCTACACCTTC. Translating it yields CSAKGGVHGYTF.

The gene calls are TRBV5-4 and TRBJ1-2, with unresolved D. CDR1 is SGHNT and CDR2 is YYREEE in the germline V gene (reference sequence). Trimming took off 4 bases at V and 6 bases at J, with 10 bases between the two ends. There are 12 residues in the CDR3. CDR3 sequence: CASSMEPDGYTF. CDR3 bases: TGTGCCAGCAGCATGGAACCGGATGGCTACACCTTC. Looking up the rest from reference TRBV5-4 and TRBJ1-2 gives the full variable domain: ETGVTQSPTHLIKTRGQQVTLRCSSQSGHNTVSWYQQALGQGPQFIFQYYREEENGRGNFPPRFSGLQFPNYSSELNVNALELDDSALYLCASSMEPDGYTFGSGTRLTVV.

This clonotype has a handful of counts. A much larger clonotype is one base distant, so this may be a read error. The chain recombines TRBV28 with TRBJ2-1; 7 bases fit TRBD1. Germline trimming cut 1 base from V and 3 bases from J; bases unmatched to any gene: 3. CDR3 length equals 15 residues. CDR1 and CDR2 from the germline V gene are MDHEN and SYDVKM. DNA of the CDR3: TGTGCCAGCAGTTTATTACAGGGGTGCTACAATGAGCAGTTCTTC. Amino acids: CASSLLQGCYNEQFF.

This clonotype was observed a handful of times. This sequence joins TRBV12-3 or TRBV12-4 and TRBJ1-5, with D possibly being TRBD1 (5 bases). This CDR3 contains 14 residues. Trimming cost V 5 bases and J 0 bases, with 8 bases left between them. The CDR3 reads CASSADISNQPQHF. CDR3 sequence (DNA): TGTGCCAGCAGTGCGGACATTAGCAATCAGCCCCAGCATTTT.

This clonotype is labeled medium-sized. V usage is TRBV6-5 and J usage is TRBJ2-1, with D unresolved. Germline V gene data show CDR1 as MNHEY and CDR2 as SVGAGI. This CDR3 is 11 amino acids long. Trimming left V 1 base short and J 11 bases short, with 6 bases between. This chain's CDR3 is CASSYLGKQFF. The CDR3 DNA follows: TGTGCCAGCAGTTACTTGGGGAAGCAGTTCTTC.

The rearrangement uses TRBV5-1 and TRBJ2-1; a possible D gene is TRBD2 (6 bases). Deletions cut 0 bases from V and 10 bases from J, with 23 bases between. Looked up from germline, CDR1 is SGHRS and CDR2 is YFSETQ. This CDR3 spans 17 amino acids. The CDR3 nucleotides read TGCGCCAGCAGCTTGGATCCCCTAGCGAGACGCGTCAGCGAGCAGTTCTTC. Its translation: CASSLDPLARRVSEQFF.